This T cell receptor beta chain was identified during a study of T cells in Graves' hyperthyroidism and ophthalmopathy. Whole-study findings and limits: Most expanded thyroid clonotypes above 0.001 also appeared in blood.

TCR beta CDR3 regions were amplified from RNA. The study used the HTBI primer set for a first-round RT-PCR of the TCR CDR3. TCRdb called the multiplex PCR reads again in MiXCR, with one record for every CDR3 protein. Of hundreds of thousands of distinct CDR3 sequences in the sample, roughly 15% are singletons; the top ten hold roughly 3.5%. This clonotype was counted only a few times. The target antigen is unknown. The germline V and J ends were trimmed by 7 bases and 3 bases, with 6 bases remaining between them. This CDR3 contains 11 residues. The origin of this receptor is a woman aged 40 to 55 with Graves' ophthalmopathy. V usage is TRBV12-3 or TRBV12-4 and J usage is TRBJ1-1; D ambiguous. Specimen: blood. The CDR3 is CASNGYTEAFF. The CDR3 DNA reads as TGTGCCAGCAATGGTTACACTGAAGCTTTCTTT.